This record looks at one TCR beta chain sequence and its context. Random-hexamer reverse transcription was applied to roughly 0.5 to 1 ug RNA. From the immunoSEQ multiplex PCR reads, TCRdb called clonotypes with MiXCR, one entry per CDR3 protein. The sample records around 80,000 distinct CDR3 sequences, more than 85% being singletons. This specimen belongs to a study of CD8 T cells in Susac syndrome. The V gene lost 2 bases and the J gene lost 5 bases, with 15 bases spanning the gap. Germline V CDR1 and CDR2: SNHLY, FYNNEI. The CDR3 covers 16 residues. The genes are TRBV2 and TRBJ2-2, with D maybe TRBD2 (6 bases). Sequencing input: CD8+ T cells from PBMCs. This sequence was found in a human donor with multiple sclerosis. The CDR3 DNA follows: TGTGCCAGCAGTGAATATGTGGCAGGGAGGACCGGGGAGCTGTTTTTT. Translation gives CASSEYVAGRTGELFF.